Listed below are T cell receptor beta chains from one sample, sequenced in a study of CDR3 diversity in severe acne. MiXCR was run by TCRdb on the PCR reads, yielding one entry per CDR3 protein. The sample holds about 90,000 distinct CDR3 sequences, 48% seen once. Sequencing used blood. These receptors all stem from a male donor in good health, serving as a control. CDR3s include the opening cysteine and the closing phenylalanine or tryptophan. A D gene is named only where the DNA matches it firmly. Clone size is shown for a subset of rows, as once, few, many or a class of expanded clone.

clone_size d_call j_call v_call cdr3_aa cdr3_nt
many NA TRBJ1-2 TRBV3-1 CASSQWDGYTF TGTGCCAGCAGCCAATGGGATGGCTACACCTTC
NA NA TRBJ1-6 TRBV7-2 CASSPRPEGTYNSPLHF TGTGCCAGCAGCCCCCGACCCGAAGGCACCTATAATTCACCCCTCCACTTT
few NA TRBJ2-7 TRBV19 CASRTQDSYEQYF TGTGCCAGTAGAACCCAGGACTCCTACGAGCAGTACTTC
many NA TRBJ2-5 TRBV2 CASSEGRIQETQYF TGTGCCAGCAGTGAAGGACGGATCCAAGAGACCCAGTACTTC
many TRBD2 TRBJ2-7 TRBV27 CASSSTSGSSYEQYF TGTGCCAGCAGTTCCACTAGCGGGTCCTCCTACGAGCAGTACTTC
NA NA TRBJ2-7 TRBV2 CASSAPGSYEQYF TGTGCCAGCAGTGCACCGGGGTCCTACGAGCAGTACTTC
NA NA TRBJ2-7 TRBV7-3 CASSLLAYEQYF TGTGCCAGCAGTTTGCTCGCCTACGAGCAGTACTTC
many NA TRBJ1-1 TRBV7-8 CASSLVMGGEAFF TGTGCCAGCAGCTTAGTAATGGGGGGGGAAGCTTTCTTT
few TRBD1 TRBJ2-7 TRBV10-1 CASSLTGVYEQYF TGCGCCAGCAGTTTGACAGGGGTCTACGAGCAGTACTTC
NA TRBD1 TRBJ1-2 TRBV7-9 CASSPGDSEGYGYTF TGTGCCAGCAGCCCCGGGGACAGCGAGGGCTATGGCTACACCTTC
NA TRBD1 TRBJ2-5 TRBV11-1 CASSHDRGETQYF TGTGCCAGCAGCCATGACAGGGGGGAGACCCAGTACTTC
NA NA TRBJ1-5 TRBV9 CASSRGTNFNQPQHF TGTGCCAGCAGCCGCGGGACAAATTTTAATCAGCCCCAGCATTTT
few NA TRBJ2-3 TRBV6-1 CASSYSNTDTQYF TGTGCCAGCAGTTACTCTAACACAGATACGCAGTATTTT
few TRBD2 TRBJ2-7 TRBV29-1 CSVVLAGTLAQYF TGCAGCGTTGTACTAGCGGGGACGCTCGCGCAGTACTTC
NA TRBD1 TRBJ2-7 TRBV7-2 CASSAGTGGFSSYEQYF TGTGCCAGCAGCGCTGGGACAGGGGGTTTTAGCTCCTACGAGCAGTACTTC
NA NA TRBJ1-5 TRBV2 CASGRRGAVSNQPQHF TGTGCCAGCGGCCGCCGAGGGGCGGTGAGCAATCAGCCCCAGCATTTT
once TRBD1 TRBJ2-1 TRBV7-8 CASSTIRDRGHYNEQFF TGTGCCAGCAGCACAATCCGGGACAGGGGGCACTACAATGAGCAGTTCTTC
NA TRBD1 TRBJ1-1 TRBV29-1 CSVELRQGSPTF TGCAGCGTTGAGCTCCGACAGGGTTCCCCGACTTTC
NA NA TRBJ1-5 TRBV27 CASSRKRGWQPQHF TGTGCCAGCAGTAGGAAAAGGGGGTGGCAGCCCCAGCATTTT
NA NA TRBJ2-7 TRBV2 CATTAGTHGYEQYF TGTGCCACCACGGCCGGGACTCATGGCTACGAGCAGTACTTC
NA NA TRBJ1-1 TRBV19 CASSTPGRRNTEAFF TGTGCCAGTAGTACGCCGGGACGCCGGAACACTGAAGCTTTCTTT
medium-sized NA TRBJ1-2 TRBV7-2 CASSQIGDGYTF TGTGCCAGCAGCCAAATAGGAGATGGCTACACCTTC
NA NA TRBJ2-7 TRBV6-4 CASSDRETPYEQYF TGTGCCAGCAGTGACAGGGAAACTCCCTACGAGCAGTACTTC
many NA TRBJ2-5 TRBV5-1 CASSLGGSGETQYF TGCGCCAGCAGCTTGGGTGGGAGCGGGGAGACCCAGTACTTC
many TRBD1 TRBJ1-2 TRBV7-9 CASSSGGDRADYGYTF TGTGCCAGCAGCTCGGGGGGCGACAGGGCGGACTATGGCTACACCTTC
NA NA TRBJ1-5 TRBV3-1 CASSQWASGGTSTDTQHF TGTGCCAGCAGCCAATGGGCTAGCGGGGGGACTAGCACAGATACGCAGCATTTT
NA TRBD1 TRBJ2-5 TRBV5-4 CTSSSGQAKETQYF TGTACCAGCAGCTCAGGACAGGCAAAAGAGACCCAGTACTTC